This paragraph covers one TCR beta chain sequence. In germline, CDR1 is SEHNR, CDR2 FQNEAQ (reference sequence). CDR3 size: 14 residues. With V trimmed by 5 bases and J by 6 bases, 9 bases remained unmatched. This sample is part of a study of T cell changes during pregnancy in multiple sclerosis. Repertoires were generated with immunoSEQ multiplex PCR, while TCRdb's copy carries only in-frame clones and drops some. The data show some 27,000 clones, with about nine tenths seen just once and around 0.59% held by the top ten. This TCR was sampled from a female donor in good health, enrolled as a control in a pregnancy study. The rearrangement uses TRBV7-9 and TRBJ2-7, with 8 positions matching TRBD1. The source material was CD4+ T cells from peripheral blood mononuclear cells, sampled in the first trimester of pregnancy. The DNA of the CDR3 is TGTGCCAGCAGCCCACGGACAGGGACGGGCGAGCAGTACTTC. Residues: CASSPRTGTGEQYF.